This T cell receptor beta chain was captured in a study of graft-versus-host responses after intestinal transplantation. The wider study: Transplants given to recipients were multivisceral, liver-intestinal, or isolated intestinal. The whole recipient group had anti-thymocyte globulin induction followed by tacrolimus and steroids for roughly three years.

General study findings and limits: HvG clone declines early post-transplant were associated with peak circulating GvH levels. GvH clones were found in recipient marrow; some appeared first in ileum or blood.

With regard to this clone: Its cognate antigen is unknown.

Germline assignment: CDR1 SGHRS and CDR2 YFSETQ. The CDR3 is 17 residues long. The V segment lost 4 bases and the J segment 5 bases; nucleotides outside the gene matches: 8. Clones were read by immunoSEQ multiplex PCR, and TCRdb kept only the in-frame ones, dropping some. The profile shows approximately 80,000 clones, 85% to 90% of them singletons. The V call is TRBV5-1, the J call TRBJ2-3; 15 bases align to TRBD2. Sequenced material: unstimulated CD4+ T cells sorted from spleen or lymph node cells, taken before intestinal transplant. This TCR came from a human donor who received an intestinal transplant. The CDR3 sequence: CASSQGTSGRPIDTQYF. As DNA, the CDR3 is TGCGCCAGCAGCCAGGGGACTAGCGGGAGGCCCATAGATACGCAGTATTTT.